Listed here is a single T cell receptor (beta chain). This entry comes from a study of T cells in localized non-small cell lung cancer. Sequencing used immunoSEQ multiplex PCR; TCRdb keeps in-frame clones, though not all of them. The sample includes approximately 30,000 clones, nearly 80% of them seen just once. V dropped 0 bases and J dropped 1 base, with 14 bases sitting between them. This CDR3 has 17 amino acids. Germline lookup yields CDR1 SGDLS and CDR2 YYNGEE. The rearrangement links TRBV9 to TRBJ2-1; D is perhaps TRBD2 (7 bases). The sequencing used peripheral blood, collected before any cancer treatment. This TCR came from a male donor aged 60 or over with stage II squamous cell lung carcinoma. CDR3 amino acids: CASSVGAGGTSYNEQFF. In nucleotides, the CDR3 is TGTGCCAGCAGCGTAGGTGCCGGGGGGACATCCTACAATGAGCAGTTCTTC.